The text below deals with one T cell receptor (beta chain). Libraries were prepared by immunoSEQ multiplex PCR; TCRdb keeps only in-frame clonotypes and omits some of them. This table holds around 95,000 clones, 67% found once. The data were taken from a study of shared clonotypes between healthy human individuals. Study background: The cohort comprised a couple of women and a few men. Their ages spanned 18 to 49 years.

There are 14 residues in the CDR3. Trimming removed 2 bases at V and 3 bases at J, with 11 bases between. In germline, CDR1 is SNHLY, CDR2 FYNNEI. The V call is TRBV2, the J call TRBJ2-7; tentative D call: TRBD2 (6 bases). The material sequenced was memory CD8+ T cells sorted from blood. As for subset: CD45RO+ cells pooled with CCR7-negative TemRA cells. The origin of this receptor is a man aged 25-45 years in good health. As DNA, the CDR3 is TGTGCCAGCAGTGAATGGACCGGGGGCTACGAGCAGTACTTC. It is translated as CASSEWTGGYEQYF.